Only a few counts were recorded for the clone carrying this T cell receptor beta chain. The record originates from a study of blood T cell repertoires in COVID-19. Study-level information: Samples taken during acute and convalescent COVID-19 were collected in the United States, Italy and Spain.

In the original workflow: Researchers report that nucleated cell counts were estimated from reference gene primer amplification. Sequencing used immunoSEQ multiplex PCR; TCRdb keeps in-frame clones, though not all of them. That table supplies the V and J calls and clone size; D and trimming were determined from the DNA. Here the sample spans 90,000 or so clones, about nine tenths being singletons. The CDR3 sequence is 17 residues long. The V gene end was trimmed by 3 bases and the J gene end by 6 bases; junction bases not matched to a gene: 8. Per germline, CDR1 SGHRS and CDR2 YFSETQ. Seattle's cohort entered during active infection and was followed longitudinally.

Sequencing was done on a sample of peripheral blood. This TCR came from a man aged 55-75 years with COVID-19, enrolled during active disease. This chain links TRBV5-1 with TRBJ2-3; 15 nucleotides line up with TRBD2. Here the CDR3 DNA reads TGCGCCAGCAGCTCGGGACTAGCGGGAGGCCCATGGGATACGCAGTATTTT. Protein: CASSSGLAGGPWDTQYF.